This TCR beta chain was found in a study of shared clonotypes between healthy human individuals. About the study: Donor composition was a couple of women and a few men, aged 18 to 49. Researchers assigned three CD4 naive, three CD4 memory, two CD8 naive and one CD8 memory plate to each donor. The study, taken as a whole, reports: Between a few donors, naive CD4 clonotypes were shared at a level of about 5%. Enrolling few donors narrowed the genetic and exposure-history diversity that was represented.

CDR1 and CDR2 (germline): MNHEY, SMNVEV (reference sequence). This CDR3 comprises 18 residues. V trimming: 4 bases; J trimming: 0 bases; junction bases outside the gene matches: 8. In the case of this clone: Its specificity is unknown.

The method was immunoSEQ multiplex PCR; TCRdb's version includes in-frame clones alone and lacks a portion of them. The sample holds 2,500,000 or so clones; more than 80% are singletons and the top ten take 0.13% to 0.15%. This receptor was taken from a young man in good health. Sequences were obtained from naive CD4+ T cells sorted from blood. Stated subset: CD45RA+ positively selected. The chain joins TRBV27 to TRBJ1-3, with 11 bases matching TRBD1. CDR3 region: CASSSGTGGFLSGNTIYF. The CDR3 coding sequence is TGTGCCAGCAGTTCGGGGACAGGGGGATTCCTCTCTGGAAACACCATATATTTT.